This entry lists 23 T cell receptor beta chains sequenced from one sample in a study of blood T cell repertoires in COVID-19. Measured with immunoSEQ multiplex PCR; TCRdb has only the in-frame clones, and not every one. The sample gives over 70,000 clones, 78% of which show up once; about 5.7% is in the top ten. Material: peripheral blood. The receptors here all came from a man aged 70 or older with COVID-19, enrolled during active disease.

The CDR3 here is CASSLGVGQGIYEQYF. Here the CDR3 DNA reads TGTGCCAGCAGTTTGGGGGTGGGACAGGGAATTTACGAGCAGTACTTC. The rearrangement uses TRBV28 and TRBJ2-7; 9 nucleotides line up with TRBD1. The CDR3 covers 16 residues. Germline V gene sequence: CDR1 MDHEN, CDR2 SYDVKM. V was clipped by 3 bases and J by 4 bases; unmatched bases: 10. Looking up the rest from reference TRBV28 and TRBJ2-7 gives the full variable domain: DVKVTQSSRYLVKRTGEKVFLECVQDMDHENMFWYRQDPGLGLRLIYFSYDVKMKEKGDIPEGYSVSREKKERFSLILESASTNQTSMYLCASSLGVGQGIYEQYFGPGTRLTVT.

This chain connects TRBV14 to TRBJ2-7; tentatively, D is TRBD2 (5 bases). The CDR3 consists of 15 residues. The V and J ends lost 2 bases and 2 bases respectively, with 13 bases between them. Germline CDR1 reads SGHDN; CDR2 reads FVKESK. Here the CDR3 DNA reads TGTGCCAGCAGCCAAACCGGACTCTATACCTACGAGCAGTACTTC. Translated: CASSQTGLYTYEQYF.

This sequence joins TRBV5-6 and TRBJ1-5, with D uncertain. Germline V gives CDR1 SGHDT, CDR2 YYEEEE. V lost 3 bases and J 4 bases, leaving 11 bases between the germline ends. CDR3 length equals 14 residues. The CDR3, as DNA: TGTGCCAGCAGCTCGTGGAGGGAGAATCAGCCCCAGCATTTT. Amino acids: CASSSWRENQPQHF. The full variable domain, its missing parts supplied by reference TRBV5-6 and TRBJ1-5, is DAGVTQSPTHLIKTRGQQVTLRCSPKSGHDTVSWYQQALGQGPQFIFQYYEEEERQRGNFPDRFSGHQFPNYSSELNVNALLLGDSALYLCASSSWRENQPQHFGDGTRLSIL.

The chain joins TRBV19 to TRBJ2-2; the D is unclear. The CDR3 has 14 amino acids. Trimming cost V 6 bases and J 0 bases, with 8 bases left between them. The germline gives CDR1 LNHDA, CDR2 SQIVND (reference sequence). The DNA for the CDR3 is TGTGCCAGTAGGCTGGAGTCGAACACCGGGGAGCTGTTTTTT. This translates into CASRLESNTGELFF.

This chain joins TRBV7-2 and TRBJ2-7, with TRBD2 identical over 9 bases. The CDR3 covers 15 residues. V lost 1 base to trimming and J lost 2 bases; unmatched junction nucleotides: 3. Germline V gene lookup returns CDR1 SGHTA and CDR2 FQGNSA. The CDR3 DNA sequence: TGTGCCAGCAGCTTAGAGATAGCGGGGGCCTACGAGCAGTACTTC. Residues: CASSLEIAGAYEQYF.

The chain carries TRBV29-1 and TRBJ2-7; possibly TRBD2 for D (6 bases). This CDR3 has 17 amino acids. Germline CDR1 reads SQVTM; CDR2 reads ANQGSEA. The germline V and J ends were trimmed by 3 bases and 3 bases, with 24 bases remaining between them. The CDR3 here is CSVESVGMARGIYEQYF. CDR3 bases: TGCAGCGTTGAGTCTGTGGGTATGGCGCGCGGGATCTACGAGCAGTACTTC.

This chain uses TRBV5-1 with TRBJ2-5, with 9 bases identical to TRBD1. CDR1 and CDR2 (germline): SGHRS, YFSETQ. This CDR3 spans 15 amino acids. V lost 4 bases, J lost 4 bases, and 8 bases stayed unmatched. Here the CDR3 reads CASSEIPGQGETQYF. The CDR3 nucleotides are TGCGCCAGCAGCGAAATACCGGGACAGGGAGAGACCCAGTACTTC. The full variable domain, its missing parts supplied by reference TRBV5-1 and TRBJ2-5, is KAGVTQTPRYLIKTRGQQVTLSCSPISGHRSVSWYQQTPGQGLQFLFEYFSETQRNKGNFPGRFSGRQFSNSRSEMNVSTLELGDSALYLCASSEIPGQGETQYFGPGTRLLVL.

This chain uses TRBV9 with TRBJ2-5; D might be TRBD1 (5 bases). The CDR3 covers 13 residues. Germline lookup yields CDR1 SGDLS and CDR2 YYNGEE. Deletions cut 7 bases from V and 0 bases from J, with 10 bases between. For the CDR3, the DNA is TGTGCCAGCGCCAGGGTTCACCAAGAGACCCAGTACTTC. The encoded protein is CASARVHQETQYF.

This rearrangement joins TRBV6-2 or TRBV6-3 to TRBJ2-2; 11 nucleotides match TRBD2. The CDR3 length is 17 residues. Per germline, CDR1 MNHEY and CDR2 SVGEGT. The V segment lost 5 bases and the J segment 2 bases; nucleotides outside the gene matches: 7. This CDR3 reads CASSHQGTSGNTGELFF. The CDR3 coding sequence is TGTGCCAGCAGTCACCAAGGGACTAGCGGCAACACCGGGGAGCTGTTTTTT.

This clone has just one count. The gene calls are TRBV7-2 and TRBJ2-5, with a weak D call TRBD2 (5 bases). The CDR3 is made up of 15 amino acids. Per the germline V gene, CDR1 is SGHTA and CDR2 is FQGNSA. Between the trimmed V and J ends, which lost 7 bases and 5 bases, there was a span of 20 bases. CDR3 amino acids: CASTEAPGRGETQYF. DNA for the CDR3: TGTGCCAGCACCGAGGCCCCCGGGCGAGGGGAGACCCAGTACTTC.

The CDR3 sequence is CASSQHRGLALYF. The CDR3 DNA sequence: TGCGCCAGCAGCCAACATAGGGGACTAGCGCTATATTTT. The chain recombines TRBV4-3 with TRBJ2-3; TRBD2 matches at 10 bases. The CDR3 is 13 amino acids. J lost 15 bases, V lost 2 bases, and 8 bases had no gene match. Germline CDR1 is LGHNA and CDR2 is YSLEER.

The rearrangement uses TRBV6-1 and TRBJ2-7, with 8 bases lining up with TRBD2. The CDR3 extends over 15 amino acids. Trimming removed 5 bases from V and 6 bases from J; junction bases left unmatched: 12. Per the germline V gene, CDR1 is MNHNS and CDR2 is SASEGT. The CDR3 bases are TGTGCCAGCAGTCCCGGCGGGGGGACTATGCCCGAGCAGTACTTC. Its protein is CASSPGGGTMPEQYF.

This rearrangement joins TRBV28 to TRBJ2-2, with a tentative D call TRBD1 (6 bases). The CDR3 is made up of 15 amino acids. CDR1 and CDR2 (germline): MDHEN, SYDVKM. V was trimmed by 3 bases and J by 1 base, leaving 9 bases between them. The CDR3 is CASSLGAWNTGELFF. Here the CDR3 DNA reads TGTGCCAGCAGTTTGGGGGCCTGGAACACCGGGGAGCTGTTTTTT.

The chain is built from TRBV2 and TRBJ2-5, with TRBD2 identical over 13 bases. The CDR3 totals 15 residues. The germline CDR1 and CDR2 sequences are SNHLY and FYNNEI. Trimming cost V 6 bases and J 4 bases; bases outside gene matches: 5. CDR3 sequence: CASRLTSGGRETQYF. The CDR3 DNA follows: TGTGCCAGCAGACTGACTAGCGGGGGGCGAGAGACCCAGTACTTC.

The rearrangement links TRBV13 to TRBJ1-3, with a possible D match to TRBD1 (5 bases). The CDR3 has 14 residues. Trimming stripped 1 base from V and 3 bases from J, with 7 bases between. Germline loops: CDR1 PRHDT, CDR2 FYEKMQ (reference sequence). CDR3 amino acids: CASSLEGHGNTIYF. The CDR3 nucleotides read TGTGCCAGCAGCTTAGAGGGGCATGGAAACACCATATATTTT.

The V call is TRBV11-2, the J call TRBJ1-3, with D perhaps matching TRBD1 (5 bases). Germline CDR1 is SGHAT and CDR2 is FQNNGV. V shed 5 bases and J shed 4 bases, with 12 bases lying between them. This CDR3 has 14 amino acids. In DNA, the CDR3 is TGTGCCAGCAGCCTGGGCCGGGGGGGAAACACCATATATTTT. It translates to CASSLGRGGNTIYF.

This chain uses TRBV7-2 with TRBJ2-6; 8 positions match TRBD1. Germline V gives CDR1 SGHTA, CDR2 FQGNSA. V shed 2 bases, J shed 4 bases, and the junction held 4 bases outside the gene matches. The CDR3 extends over 16 amino acids. In DNA, the CDR3 is TGTGCCAGCAGCTTAAGGCAGGGGGCCGGGGCCAACGTCCTGACTTTC. Translating gives CASSLRQGAGANVLTF.

V is TRBV19 and J is TRBJ1-6; D gene uncertain. Trimming removed 4 bases from V and 7 bases from J, with 17 bases in between. CDR1 and CDR2 (germline): LNHDA, SQIVND (reference sequence). The CDR3 runs 16 residues. Here the CDR3 DNA reads TGTGCCAGTAGTACTCTGGAGCGGGGAGAAAATTCACCCCTCCACTTT. Translated, it gives CASSTLERGENSPLHF.

The rearrangement links TRBV3-1 (or the pseudogene TRBV3-2) to TRBJ1-6, with 8 bases lining up with TRBD1. J gave up 9 bases and V 2 bases, and 12 bases lay outside the gene matches. CDR1 LGHDT and CDR2 YNNKEL come from the germline V gene (reference sequence). The CDR3 totals 17 residues. CDR3 sequence reads: CASSQRPGGALSSPLHF. CDR3 DNA: TGTGCCAGCAGCCAACGCCCAGGGGGCGCCTTAAGTTCACCCCTCCACTTT.

The chain couples TRBV10-3 to TRBJ2-2, with 10 bases identical to TRBD2. CDR1 and CDR2 from the germline V gene are ENHRY and SYGVKD. The CDR3 contains 16 residues. Unmatched junction bases numbered 9, after V lost 8 bases and J lost 3 bases. Here the CDR3 reads CAISLTGLADTGELFF. The CDR3 nucleotides read TGTGCCATCTCCTTGACCGGACTAGCGGACACCGGGGAGCTGTTTTTT.

The CDR3 here is CASSQEGAQETQYF. CDR3 coding DNA: TGCGCCAGCAGCCAAGAGGGGGCCCAAGAGACCCAGTACTTC. The chain links TRBV4-1 to TRBJ2-5; the D gene is possibly TRBD1 (6 bases). CDR1 MGHRA and CDR2 YSYEKL come from the germline V gene. This CDR3 region has 14 residues. V was trimmed by 0 bases and J by 1 base, leaving 6 bases between them.

The chain has TRBV7-9 and TRBJ1-2; D unclear. The V gene lost 6 bases and the J gene lost 3 bases, with 17 bases spanning the gap. This CDR3 comprises 15 residues. CDR1 is SEHNR and CDR2 is FQNEAQ in the germline V gene (reference sequence). In DNA, the CDR3 is TGTGCCAGCAGAGGTATTAGGTGGGCAGACTATGGCTACACCTTC. It codes for CASRGIRWADYGYTF.

The chain recombines TRBV6-5 with TRBJ2-5; possibly TRBD2 for D (6 bases). The CDR3 length is 13 residues. Looked up from germline, CDR1 is MNHEY and CDR2 is SVGAGI. The V and J ends lost 8 bases and 4 bases respectively, with 14 bases between them. This CDR3 reads CASGFLGGETQYF. The CDR3 nucleotides read TGTGCCAGCGGCTTTCTGGGGGGAGAGACCCAGTACTTC.